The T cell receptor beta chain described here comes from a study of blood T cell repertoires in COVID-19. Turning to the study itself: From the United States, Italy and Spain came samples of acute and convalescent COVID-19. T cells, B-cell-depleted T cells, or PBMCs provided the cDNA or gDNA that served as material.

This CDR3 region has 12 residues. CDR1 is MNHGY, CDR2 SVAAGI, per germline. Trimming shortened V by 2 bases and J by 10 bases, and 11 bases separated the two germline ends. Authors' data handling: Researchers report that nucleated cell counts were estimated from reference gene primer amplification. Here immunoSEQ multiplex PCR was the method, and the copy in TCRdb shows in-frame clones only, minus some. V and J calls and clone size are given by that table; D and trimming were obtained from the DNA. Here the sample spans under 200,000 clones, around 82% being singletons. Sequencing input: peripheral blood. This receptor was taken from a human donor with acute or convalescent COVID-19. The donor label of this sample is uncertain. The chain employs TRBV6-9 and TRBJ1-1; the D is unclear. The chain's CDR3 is CASSYPHYGAFF. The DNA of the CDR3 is TGTGCCAGCAGTTATCCGCACTACGGAGCTTTCTTT.